This T cell receptor (beta chain) appears in the sequencing data of a study of blood T cell repertoires in COVID-19. Study-wide context: Material from acute and convalescent COVID-19 was sourced from the United States, Italy and Spain. Sample material is recorded as cDNA or gDNA derived from T cells, B-cell-depleted T cells, or PBMCs.

Original processing notes: Quantification of nucleated cells was approximated via reference gene primer amplification. Clones were sequenced by immunoSEQ multiplex PCR, and TCRdb holds only the in-frame ones, with some missing. D and trimming were read from the DNA, whereas the V and J calls and clone size are those reported in that table. The sample yields about 190,000 clones, approximately 90% seen once. The CDR3 totals 15 residues. Per the germline V gene, CDR1 is SGDLS and CDR2 is YYNGEE. V shed 7 bases, J shed 5 bases, and the junction held 12 bases outside the gene matches. V gene TRBV9 combines with J gene TRBJ2-3, with TRBD2 matching over 8 bases. The TCR sequence derives from a woman aged 25 to 39 with acute or convalescent COVID-19. The material sequenced was peripheral blood. CDR3 sequence (DNA): TGTGCCAGCGCCTTTTCCAGCGGGGGAGGAGATACGCAGTATTTT. It specifies CASAFSSGGGDTQYF.